Given below is one TCR beta chain in context. The V gene lost 8 bases and the J gene lost 4 bases, with 16 bases spanning the gap. The germline V gene encodes CDR1 SNHLY and CDR2 FYNNEI. The CDR3 is 14 amino acids. The record originates from a study of cytomegalovirus exposure and HLA in healthy donors. The PCR was carried out with 60 Vbeta primers and 13 Jbeta primers. Produced via immunoSEQ multiplex PCR; TCRdb's table is partial and in-frame only. The sample lists about 140,000 clones; around three quarters were seen once. Though nominally healthy at sampling, donors likely had unrecorded immune exposures.

The clonotype was recovered from a middle-aged woman in good health and CMV-seropositive. Sequenced material: PBMCs. The V and J genes are TRBV2 and TRBJ2-3, with a tentative D call TRBD2 (6 bases). As DNA, the CDR3 is TGTGCCAGCTTGACGGGAGTACAGTCAGATACGCAGTATTTT. Translating it yields CASLTGVQSDTQYF.